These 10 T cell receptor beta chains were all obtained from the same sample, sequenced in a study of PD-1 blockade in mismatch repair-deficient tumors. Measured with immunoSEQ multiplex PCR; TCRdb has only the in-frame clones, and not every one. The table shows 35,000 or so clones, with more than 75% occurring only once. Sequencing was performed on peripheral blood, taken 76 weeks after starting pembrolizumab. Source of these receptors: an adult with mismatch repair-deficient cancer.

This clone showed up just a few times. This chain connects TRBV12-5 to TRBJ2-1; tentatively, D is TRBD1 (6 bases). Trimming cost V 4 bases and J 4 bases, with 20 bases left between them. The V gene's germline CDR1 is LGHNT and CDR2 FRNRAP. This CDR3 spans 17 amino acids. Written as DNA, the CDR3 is TGTGCTAGTGGTTCGTCTAACCCCATGGACAGTTACAATGAGCAGTTCTTC. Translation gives CASGSSNPMDSYNEQFF.

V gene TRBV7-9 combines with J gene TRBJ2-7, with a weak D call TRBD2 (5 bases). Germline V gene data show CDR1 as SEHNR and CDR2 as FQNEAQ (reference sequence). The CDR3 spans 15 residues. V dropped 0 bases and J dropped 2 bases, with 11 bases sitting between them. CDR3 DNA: TGTGCCAGCAGCTTAGCGGAGCACGGGACCTACGAGCAGTACTTC. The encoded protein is CASSLAEHGTYEQYF.

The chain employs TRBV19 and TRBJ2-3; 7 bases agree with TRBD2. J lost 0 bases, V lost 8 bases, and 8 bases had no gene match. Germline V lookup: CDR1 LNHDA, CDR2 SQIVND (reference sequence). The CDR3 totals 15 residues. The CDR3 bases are TGTGCCAGTGGGGCTAGCGGTCCTAGCACAGATACGCAGTATTTT. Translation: CASGASGPSTDTQYF.

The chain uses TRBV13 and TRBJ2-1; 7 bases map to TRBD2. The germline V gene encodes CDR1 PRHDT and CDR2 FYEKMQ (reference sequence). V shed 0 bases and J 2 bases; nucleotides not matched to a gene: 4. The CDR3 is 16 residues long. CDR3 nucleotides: TGTGCCAGCAGCTTAGGCTCTAGCGGAACCTACAATGAGCAGTTCTTC. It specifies CASSLGSSGTYNEQFF.

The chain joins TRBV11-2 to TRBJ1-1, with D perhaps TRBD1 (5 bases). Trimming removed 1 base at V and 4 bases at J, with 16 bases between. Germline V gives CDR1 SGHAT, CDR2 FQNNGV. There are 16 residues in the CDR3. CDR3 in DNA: TGTGCCAGCAGCTTAGTCGGGGCGGGATTCGGCACTGAAGCTTTCTTT. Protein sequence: CASSLVGAGFGTEAFF.

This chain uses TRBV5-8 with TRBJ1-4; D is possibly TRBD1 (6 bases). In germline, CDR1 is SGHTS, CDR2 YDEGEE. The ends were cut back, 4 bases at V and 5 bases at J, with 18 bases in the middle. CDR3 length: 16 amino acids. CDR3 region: CASSPSGALYNEKLFF. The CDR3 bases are TGTGCCAGCAGCCCCTCAGGGGCCCTCTACAATGAAAAACTGTTTTTT.

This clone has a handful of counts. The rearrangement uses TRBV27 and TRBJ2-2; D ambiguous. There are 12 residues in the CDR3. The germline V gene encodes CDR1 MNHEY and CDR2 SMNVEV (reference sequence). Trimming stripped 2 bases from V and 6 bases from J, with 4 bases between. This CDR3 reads CASSLVAGELFF. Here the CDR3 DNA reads TGTGCCAGCAGTTTAGTAGCCGGGGAGCTGTTTTTT.

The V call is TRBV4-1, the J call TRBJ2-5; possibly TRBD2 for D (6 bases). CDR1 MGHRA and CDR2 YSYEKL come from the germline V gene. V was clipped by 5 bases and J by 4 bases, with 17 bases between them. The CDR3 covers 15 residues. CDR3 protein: CASSDLASRGETQYF. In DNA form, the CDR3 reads TGCGCCAGCAGCGATCTAGCGTCAAGGGGAGAGACCCAGTACTTC.

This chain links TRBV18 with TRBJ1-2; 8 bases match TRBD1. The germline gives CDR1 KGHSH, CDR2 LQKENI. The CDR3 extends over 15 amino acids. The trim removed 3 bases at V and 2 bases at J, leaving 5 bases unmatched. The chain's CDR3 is CASSPQGQGNYGYTF. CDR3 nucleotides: TGTGCCAGCTCACCGCAAGGACAGGGAAACTATGGCTACACCTTC.

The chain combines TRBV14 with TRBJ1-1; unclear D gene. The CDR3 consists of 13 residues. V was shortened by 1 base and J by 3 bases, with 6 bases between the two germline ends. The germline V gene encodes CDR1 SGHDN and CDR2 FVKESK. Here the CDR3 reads CASSQVVYTEAFF. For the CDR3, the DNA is TGTGCCAGCAGCCAAGTGGTTTACACTGAAGCTTTCTTT.